The sequence of this T cell receptor beta chain was determined in a study of blood T cell repertoires in COVID-19. Study at large: The United States, Italy and Spain were the sources of the acute and convalescent COVID-19 samples. T cells, B-cell-depleted T cells, or PBMCs supplied cDNA or gDNA.

The authors' processing: Nucleated cell counts were estimated from reference gene primer amplification. Assay: immunoSEQ multiplex PCR; the TCRdb copy retains only in-frame clones and omits some. V, J and clone size reflect that table, while D and trimming were determined from the DNA. The sample carries approximately 210,000 clones, less than 90% recorded once. Germline V gives CDR1 DFQATT, CDR2 SNEGSKA (reference sequence). V shed 7 bases and J shed 1 base, with 7 bases lying between them. The CDR3 loop spans 11 amino acids. One Seattle source followed patients from active infection through their disease course.

The TCR comes from an elderly woman with COVID-19, enrolled during active disease. The genes are TRBV20-1 and TRBJ2-5; tentatively, D is TRBD1 (5 bases). The sequencing input was peripheral blood. The CDR3 DNA sequence: TGCAGTGGACAGTTCCAAGAGACCCAGTACTTC. Translated, it gives CSGQFQETQYF.